Below are 7 T cell receptor beta chains sequenced from a single sample in a study of shared clonotypes between healthy human individuals. Data came from immunoSEQ multiplex PCR; TCRdb stores just in-frame clones and leaves some out. The sample has a few million clones; approximately 93% are singletons. The material sequenced was naive CD4+ T cells from PBMCs. Subset specified: CD45RA+ positively selected. The receptors stem from a man aged 18 to 35 in good health. Some clones in this sample may be carry-over from other donors' samples.

V is TRBV7-2 and J is TRBJ2-7, with unresolved D. The CDR3 spans 13 residues. Trimming shortened V by 4 bases and J by 2 bases, and 9 bases separated the two germline ends. Germline V gene data show CDR1 as SGHTA and CDR2 as FQGNSA. CDR3 DNA: TGTGCCAGCAGCTCACCGAACACCTACGAGCAGTACTTC. Its protein product is CASSSPNTYEQYF.

V and J are TRBV20-1 and TRBJ2-7, with D unclear. V shed 6 bases and J shed 2 bases, with 8 bases lying between them. The CDR3 is 11 amino acids. Germline lookup yields CDR1 DFQATT and CDR2 SNEGSKA (reference sequence). CDR3 sequence: CSADGAYEQYF. The CDR3 DNA reads TGCAGTGCCGATGGGGCCTACGAGCAGTACTTC.

The rearrangement joins TRBV6-5 to TRBJ2-7, with 11 bases matching TRBD2. This CDR3 spans 14 amino acids. The germline V gene encodes CDR1 MNHEY and CDR2 SVGAGI. After removal of 6 bases from V and 4 bases from J, the junction contained 5 bases not matched to a gene. The CDR3, as DNA: TGTGCCAGCAGGCCCCGGACTAGCGGGTACGAGCAGTACTTC. It specifies CASRPRTSGYEQYF.

The chain links TRBV2 to TRBJ2-5; tentatively, D is TRBD2 (6 bases). The CDR3 totals 13 residues. Germline V CDR1 and CDR2: SNHLY, FYNNEI. Trimming shortened V by 4 bases and J by 5 bases, and 11 bases separated the two germline ends. This CDR3 reads CASSGGDRETQYF. The CDR3 coding sequence is TGTGCCAGCAGTGGGGGGGATCGGGAGACCCAGTACTTC.

The rearrangement joins TRBV12-5 to TRBJ2-7; TRBD2 aligns across 16 bases. The CDR3 sequence is 21 residues long. Trimming removed 0 bases from V and 6 bases from J; junction bases left unmatched: 17. Germline V gene data show CDR1 as LGHNT and CDR2 as FRNRAP. As DNA, the CDR3 is TGTGCTAGTGGTTTGGTCCCCGGGACTAGCGGGAGGGCCGGACGGAATTGCGAGCAGTACTTC. The encoded protein is CASGLVPGTSGRAGRNCEQYF.

This clone was detected a few times. The rearrangement uses TRBV5-4 and TRBJ1-1, with no clear D. Trimming cost V 1 base and J 6 bases, with 7 bases left between them. The CDR3 runs 12 residues. Germline V gives CDR1 SGHNT, CDR2 YYREEE (reference sequence). The CDR3 sequence is CASSLREAEAFF. The CDR3 region has the DNA TGTGCCAGCAGCTTGAGGGAGGCTGAAGCTTTCTTT. Drawing the rest from reference TRBV5-4 and TRBJ1-1, the complete variable domain is ETGVTQSPTHLIKTRGQQVTLRCSSQSGHNTVSWYQQALGQGPQFIFQYYREEENGRGNFPPRFSGLQFPNYSSELNVNALELDDSALYLCASSLREAEAFFGQGTRLTVV.

The V gene is TRBV30, the J gene TRBJ2-5; perhaps TRBD2 as D (6 bases). The germline gives CDR1 GTSNPN, CDR2 SVGIG (reference sequence). The CDR3 sequence is 14 residues long. The V gene lost 2 bases and the J gene lost 2 bases, with 12 bases spanning the gap. This chain's CDR3 is CAWSIGTLQETQYF. CDR3 in DNA: TGTGCCTGGAGTATTGGGACTTTACAAGAGACCCAGTACTTC.